A single sample is the source of the 22 T cell receptor beta chains below, sequenced in a study of cytomegalovirus exposure and HLA in healthy donors. Assay: immunoSEQ multiplex PCR; the TCRdb copy retains only in-frame clones and omits some. The data show 130,000 or so clones, with over 80% seen just once and about 6.6% held by the top ten. The material sequenced was PBMCs. Receptors were obtained from a woman aged 30 to 39 in good health and CMV-seropositive.

DNA of the CDR3: TGTGCCAGCAGTACCAGGGTACGGGAGACCCAGTACTTC. This translates into CASSTRVRETQYF. This chain joins TRBV27 and TRBJ2-5, with a weak D call TRBD1 (5 bases). V was cut by 5 bases and J by 5 bases, with 12 bases left in between. Germline CDR1 and CDR2: MNHEY and SMNVEV (reference sequence). CDR3 length: 13 residues.

The sample holds a few counts of this clone. This chain uses TRBV29-1 with TRBJ2-6, with D possibly being TRBD2 (6 bases). Trimming stripped 6 bases from V and 0 bases from J, with 21 bases between. The V gene's germline CDR1 is SQVTM and CDR2 ANQGSEA. The CDR3 extends over 18 amino acids. In DNA form, the CDR3 reads TGCAGCGTCGTCTCCGGGACTTTCTTCAGCTCTGGGGCCAACGTCCTGACTTTC. Its translation is CSVVSGTFFSSGANVLTF.

The chain links TRBV9 to TRBJ2-3; TRBD2 agrees at 8 bases. The CDR3 length is 17 residues. Germline CDR1 reads SGDLS; CDR2 reads YYNGEE. V dropped 4 bases and J dropped 2; count of bases not matched to a gene: 12. The CDR3 DNA is TGTGCCAGCAGCCCTGGGGGGAAGCGGGGGTACACAGATACGCAGTATTTT. Encoded protein: CASSPGGKRGYTDTQYF. Drawing the rest from reference TRBV9 and TRBJ2-3, the complete variable domain is DSGVTQTPKHLITATGQRVTLRCSPRSGDLSVYWYQQSLDQGLQFLIQYYNGEERAKGNILERFSAQQFPDLHSELNLSSLELGDSALYFCASSPGGKRGYTDTQYFGPGTRLTVL.

The chain has TRBV25-1 and TRBJ2-2, with 10 positions matching TRBD1. The V and J ends lost 1 base and 3 bases, in that order; junction bases with no gene match: 5. This CDR3 is built from 17 residues. In germline, CDR1 is MGHDK, CDR2 SYGVNS. The CDR3 DNA is TGTGCCAGCAGTGAATCTTTAGGACAGGGGGACACCGGGGAGCTGTTTTTT. Its protein is CASSESLGQGDTGELFF.

The chain employs TRBV5-4 and TRBJ2-1; tentative D call: TRBD2 (5 bases). Germline V gives CDR1 SGHNT, CDR2 YYREEE (reference sequence). The CDR3 length is 17 residues. The V end was cut by 1 base, the J end by 0 bases, with 14 bases between. Here the CDR3 DNA reads TGTGCCAGCAGCTTGTTGGAGGTAGGATACTCCTACAATGAGCAGTTCTTC. Translating gives CASSLLEVGYSYNEQFF.

The genes are TRBV5-1 and TRBJ2-1; D is perhaps TRBD1 (6 bases). Germline V gene sequence: CDR1 SGHRS, CDR2 YFSETQ. Trimming took 4 bases from V and 0 from J, leaving 8 bases between them. The CDR3 is made up of 14 amino acids. Here the CDR3 reads CASSGQSSYNEQFF. CDR3 nucleotide sequence: TGCGCCAGCAGCGGACAGAGCTCCTACAATGAGCAGTTCTTC.

The rearrangement uses TRBV28 and TRBJ2-7; tentative D call: TRBD2 (6 bases). V was cut by 4 bases and J by 0 bases, with 10 bases left in between. The CDR3 runs 14 residues. The germline V gene has CDR1 MDHEN and CDR2 SYDVKM. CDR3 nucleotide sequence: TGTGCCAGCAGTTATTACGGGAGCTCCTACGAGCAGTACTTC. Translated, it gives CASSYYGSSYEQYF.

V is TRBV7-2 and J is TRBJ2-1; 7 bases fit TRBD2. Trimming removed 3 bases from V and 10 bases from J; junction bases left unmatched: 3. The CDR3 spans 12 residues. The germline V gene encodes CDR1 SGHTA and CDR2 FQGNSA. The CDR3: CASSLYGGEQFF. The CDR3 nucleotides are TGTGCCAGCAGCTTGTACGGGGGGGAGCAGTTCTTC. Combining the CDR3 with reference TRBV7-2 and TRBJ2-1 gives the whole variable domain GAGVSQSPSNKVTEKGKDVELRCDPISGHTALYWYRQSLGQGLEFLIYFQGNSAPDKSGLPSDRFSAERTGGSVSTLTIQRTQQEDSAVYLCASSLYGGEQFFGPGTRLTVL.

This chain joins TRBV19 and TRBJ2-1; 7 nucleotides match TRBD2. V was pared by 7 bases and J by 2 bases, with 11 bases of the junction left unmatched. The CDR3 has 16 residues. From germline, CDR1 is LNHDA and CDR2 SQIVND (reference sequence). Here the CDR3 reads CASTDNGGSTYNEQFF. CDR3 nucleotide sequence: TGTGCCAGTACCGACAACGGCGGGAGCACCTACAATGAGCAGTTCTTC.

This chain links TRBV9 with TRBJ2-5; 9 bases fit TRBD1. The CDR3 consists of 15 residues. The V and J ends lost 3 bases and 5 bases, in that order; junction bases with no gene match: 8. Germline assignment: CDR1 SGDLS and CDR2 YYNGEE. The CDR3 DNA is TGTGCCAGCAGCGATGGGACAGGGCGTACGGAGACCCAGTACTTC. It is translated as CASSDGTGRTETQYF.

This sequence joins TRBV11-2 and TRBJ2-3; the match to TRBD1 covers 10 bases. Looked up from germline, CDR1 is SGHAT and CDR2 is FQNNGV. This CDR3 region has 15 residues. V dropped 3 bases and J dropped 3; count of bases not matched to a gene: 3. CDR3: CASSFGQGGTDTQYF. CDR3 sequence (DNA): TGTGCCAGCAGCTTCGGACAGGGGGGGACAGATACGCAGTATTTT. The variable domain in full, with the rest retrieved from reference TRBV11-2 and TRBJ2-3, is EAGVAQSPRYKIIEKRQSVAFWCNPISGHATLYWYQQILGQGPKLLIQFQNNGVVDDSQLPKDRFSAERLKGVDSTLKIQPAKLEDSAVYLCASSFGQGGTDTQYFGPGTRLTVL.

J is TRBJ2-7 and V is TRBV4-1; 9 nucleotides line up with TRBD1. With V trimmed by 2 bases and J by 4 bases, 6 bases remained unmatched. Germline V gene data show CDR1 as MGHRA and CDR2 as YSYEKL. The CDR3 covers 15 residues. The CDR3 DNA is TGCGCCAGCAGCCAAACGACAGGGGGTGGTTACGAGCAGTACTTC. Amino acid sequence: CASSQTTGGGYEQYF.

This clone showed up just once. The V gene is TRBV2, the J gene TRBJ2-2; perhaps TRBD1 as D (6 bases). V was cut by 4 bases and J by 8 bases, with 17 bases left in between. Germline V gene sequence: CDR1 SNHLY, CDR2 FYNNEI. The CDR3 consists of 15 residues. For the CDR3, the DNA is TGTGCCAGCAGTGGTTCTCAGGGGTCTTGGGGGGAGCTGTTTTTT. Translation: CASSGSQGSWGELFF.

The chain combines TRBV4-1 with TRBJ2-7; no clear D gene. This CDR3 comprises 13 residues. The V gene lost 5 bases and the J gene lost 3 bases, with 11 bases spanning the gap. Germline CDR1 is MGHRA and CDR2 is YSYEKL. The CDR3 spells CASSSDGGYEQYF. The CDR3 DNA is TGCGCCAGCAGCTCAGACGGCGGCTACGAGCAGTACTTC.

This clone occurred once. This chain links TRBV7-8 with TRBJ2-6, with D perhaps matching TRBD1 (6 bases). Trimming removed 1 base at V and 1 base at J, with 11 bases between. The CDR3 is 17 residues long. The V gene's germline CDR1 is SGHVS and CDR2 FQNEAQ. The CDR3 region has the DNA TGTGCCAGCAGCTTAGAGGGCAGGGGTTCTGGGGCCAACGTCCTGACTTTC. Its protein product is CASSLEGRGSGANVLTF.

The chain joins TRBV13 to TRBJ2-3, with a weak D call TRBD2 (6 bases). The ends were cut back, 2 bases at V and 14 bases at J, with 14 bases in the middle. The CDR3 totals 12 residues. Germline V CDR1 and CDR2: PRHDT, FYEKMQ (reference sequence). Here the CDR3 reads CASSLPGLHLYF. CDR3 nucleotides: TGTGCCAGCAGCTTACCGGGACTCCATCTGTATTTT.

The chain carries TRBV7-2 and TRBJ2-2; unclear D gene. Between the trimmed V and J ends, which lost 0 bases and 4 bases, there was a span of 6 bases. The CDR3 length is 14 residues. Per germline, CDR1 SGHTA and CDR2 FQGNSA. This CDR3 is CASSLALGTGELFF. CDR3 coding DNA: TGTGCCAGCAGCTTAGCTCTAGGCACCGGGGAGCTGTTTTTT.

V usage is TRBV7-7 and J usage is TRBJ2-3; possible D gene TRBD2, 6 bases. V dropped 2 bases and J dropped 4 bases, with 13 bases sitting between them. Germline lookup yields CDR1 SSHAT and CDR2 FNYEAQ (reference sequence). The CDR3 loop spans 15 amino acids. CDR3 in amino acids: CASSLTSSSSDTQYF. The CDR3 DNA reads as TGTGCCAGCAGCTTAACTAGCAGCTCATCAGATACGCAGTATTTT.

The chain joins TRBV10-3 to TRBJ1-2, with a tentative D call TRBD1 (6 bases). Germline lookup yields CDR1 ENHRY and CDR2 SYGVKD. This CDR3 has 11 amino acids. Trimming took off 10 bases at V and 8 bases at J, with 14 bases between the two ends. This CDR3 is CATREGGGYTF. The CDR3 DNA sequence: TGTGCCACCCGGGAGGGGGGCGGCTACACCTTC.

This sequence joins TRBV23-1 and TRBJ2-3, with D perhaps matching TRBD1 (5 bases). TRBV23-1 is an ORF, with its function uncertain. The length of the CDR3 is 17 residues. V was shortened by 2 bases and J by 0 bases, with 15 bases between the two germline ends. The CDR3 region is CASSQTDSKGSTDTQYF. In DNA form, the CDR3 reads TGCGCCAGCAGTCAAACAGATTCCAAGGGGAGCACAGATACGCAGTATTTT.

The chain combines TRBV15 with TRBJ2-1, with 10 bases lining up with TRBD2. CDR1 and CDR2 from the germline V gene are LNHNV and YYDKDF (reference sequence). V dropped 0 bases and J dropped 9; count of bases not matched to a gene: 5. The CDR3 loop spans 15 amino acids. CDR3 amino acids: CATSRDLAGVVEQFF. CDR3 in DNA: TGTGCCACCAGCAGAGACCTAGCGGGGGTTGTTGAGCAGTTCTTC.

The rearrangement joins TRBV7-3 to TRBJ2-7; maybe TRBD2 (6 bases). The germline V gene encodes CDR1 SGHTA and CDR2 FQGTGA. V gave up 5 bases and J gave up 5 bases, with 16 bases separating them. The CDR3 sequence is 14 residues long. CDR3 loop: CASSPFPGSNEQYF. Here the CDR3 DNA reads TGTGCCAGCAGCCCTTTTCCCGGGAGCAACGAGCAGTACTTC.